This T cell receptor beta chain emerged from a study of CD8 T cells in ankylosing spondylitis. Study findings and constraints: The study identified a TCR beta motif of roughly eight highly homologous variants that appeared characteristic of ankylosing spondylitis blood. Disease-associated clonotypes exhibited CD8+ identity and were relatively infrequent in peripheral blood. Past studies reported some motif variants in reactive arthritis synovial fluid and blood.

A word on this clonotype: The antigen is unknown.

One entry per CDR3 protein results from TCRdb running MiXCR on the 5' RACE reads. The data contain 240,000 or so distinct CDR3 sequences, 8% to 9.5% of them singletons. The sequenced sample consisted of blood, either unsorted or a sorted T cell fraction (not recorded which). The TCR sequence derives from a male donor with ankylosing spondylitis or in good health (not recorded which).

CDR3 protein: CASSDYQGSGETQYF. Written as DNA, the CDR3 is TGTGCCAGCAGCGATTACCAGGGGTCTGGAGAGACCCAGTACTTC. The chain links TRBV12-3 or TRBV12-4 to TRBJ2-5; D possibly corresponds to TRBD1 (6 bases). CDR3 size: 15 residues. The V and J ends lost 6 bases and 4 bases respectively, with 18 bases between them.